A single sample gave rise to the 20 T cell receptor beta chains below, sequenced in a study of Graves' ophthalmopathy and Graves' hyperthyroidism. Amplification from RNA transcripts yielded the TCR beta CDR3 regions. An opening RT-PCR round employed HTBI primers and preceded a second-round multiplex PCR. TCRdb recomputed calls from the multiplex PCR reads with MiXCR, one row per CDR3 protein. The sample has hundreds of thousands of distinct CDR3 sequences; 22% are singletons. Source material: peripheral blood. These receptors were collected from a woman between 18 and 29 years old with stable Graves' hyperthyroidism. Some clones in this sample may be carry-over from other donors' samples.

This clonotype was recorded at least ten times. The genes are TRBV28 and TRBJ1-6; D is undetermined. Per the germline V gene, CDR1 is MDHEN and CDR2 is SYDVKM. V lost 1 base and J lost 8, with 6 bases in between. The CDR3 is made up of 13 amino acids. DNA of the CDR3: TGTGCCAGCAGTTTATTAGGGTATTCACCCCTCCACTTT. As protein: CASSLLGYSPLHF.

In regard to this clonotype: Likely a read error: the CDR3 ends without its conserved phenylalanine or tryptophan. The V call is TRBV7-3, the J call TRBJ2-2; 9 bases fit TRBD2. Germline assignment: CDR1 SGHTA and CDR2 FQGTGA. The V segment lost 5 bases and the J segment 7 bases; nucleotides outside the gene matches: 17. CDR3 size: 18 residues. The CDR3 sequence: CASSPQGLRGGLSGELFL. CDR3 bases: TGTGCCAGCAGCCCTCAAGGGTTGCGGGGGGGACTAAGCGGGGAGCTGTTTTTG.

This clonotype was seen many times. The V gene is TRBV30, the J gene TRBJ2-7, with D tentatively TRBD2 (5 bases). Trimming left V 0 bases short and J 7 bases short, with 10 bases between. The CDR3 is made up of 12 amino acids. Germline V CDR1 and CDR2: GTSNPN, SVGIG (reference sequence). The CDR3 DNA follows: TGTGCCTGGAGTGTAGGCAGAGGGGAGCAGTACTTC. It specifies CAWSVGRGEQYF.

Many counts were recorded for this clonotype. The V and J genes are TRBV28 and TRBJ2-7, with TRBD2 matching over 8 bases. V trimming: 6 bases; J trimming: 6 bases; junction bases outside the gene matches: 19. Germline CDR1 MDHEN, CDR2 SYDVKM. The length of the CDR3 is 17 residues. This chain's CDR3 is CASSDRGFREGPREQYF. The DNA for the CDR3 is TGTGCCAGCAGCGACAGAGGTTTTCGGGAGGGCCCTCGCGAGCAGTACTTC.

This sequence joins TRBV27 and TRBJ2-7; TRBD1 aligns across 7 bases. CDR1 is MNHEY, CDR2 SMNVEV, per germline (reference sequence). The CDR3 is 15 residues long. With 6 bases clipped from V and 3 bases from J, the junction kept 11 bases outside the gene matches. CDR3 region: CASSGPGTAIYEQYF. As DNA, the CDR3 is TGTGCCAGCAGCGGCCCCGGGACAGCGATCTACGAGCAGTACTTC.

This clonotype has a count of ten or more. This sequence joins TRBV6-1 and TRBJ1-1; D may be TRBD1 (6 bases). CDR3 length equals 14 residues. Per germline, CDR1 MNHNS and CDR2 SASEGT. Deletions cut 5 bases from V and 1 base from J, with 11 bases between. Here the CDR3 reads CASSRDTANTEAFF. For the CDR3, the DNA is TGTGCCAGCAGTCGGGACACAGCGAACACTGAAGCTTTCTTT.

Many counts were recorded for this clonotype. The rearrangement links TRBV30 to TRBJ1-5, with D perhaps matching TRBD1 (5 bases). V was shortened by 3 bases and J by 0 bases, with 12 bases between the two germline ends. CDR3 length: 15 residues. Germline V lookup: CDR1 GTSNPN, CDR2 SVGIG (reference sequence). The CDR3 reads CAWSQGGNSNQPQHF. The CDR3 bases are TGTGCCTGGAGCCAGGGAGGAAATAGCAATCAGCCCCAGCATTTT.

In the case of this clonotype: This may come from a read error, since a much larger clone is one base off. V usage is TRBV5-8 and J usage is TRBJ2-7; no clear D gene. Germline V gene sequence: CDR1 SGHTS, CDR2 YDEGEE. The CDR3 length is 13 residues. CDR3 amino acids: CASSLWSASERYF. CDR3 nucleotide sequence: TGTGCCAGCAGCTTGTGGTCAGCCTCCGAGCGGTACTTC.

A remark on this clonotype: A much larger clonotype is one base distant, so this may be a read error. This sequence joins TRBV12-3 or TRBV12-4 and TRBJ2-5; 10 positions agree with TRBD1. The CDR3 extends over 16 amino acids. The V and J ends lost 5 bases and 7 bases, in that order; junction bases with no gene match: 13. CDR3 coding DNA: TGTGCCAGCAGTCCAGGGACAGGGGCCCCCCGAGGGACCCAGTACTTC. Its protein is CASSPGTGAPRGTQYF.

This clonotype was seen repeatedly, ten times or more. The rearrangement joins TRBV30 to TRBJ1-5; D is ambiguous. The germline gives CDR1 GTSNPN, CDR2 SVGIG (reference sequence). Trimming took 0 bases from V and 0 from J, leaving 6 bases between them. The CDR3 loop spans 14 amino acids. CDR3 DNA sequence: TGTGCCTGGAGTGTTGAGCTTAGCAATCAGCCCCAGCATTTT. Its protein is CAWSVELSNQPQHF.

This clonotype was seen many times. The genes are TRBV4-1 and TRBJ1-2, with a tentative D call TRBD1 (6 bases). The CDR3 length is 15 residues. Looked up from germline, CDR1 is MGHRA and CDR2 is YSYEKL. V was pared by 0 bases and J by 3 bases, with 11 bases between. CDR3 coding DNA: TGCGCCAGCAGCCAAGACCCAGGGGCTCACTATGGCTACACCTTC. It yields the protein CASSQDPGAHYGYTF.

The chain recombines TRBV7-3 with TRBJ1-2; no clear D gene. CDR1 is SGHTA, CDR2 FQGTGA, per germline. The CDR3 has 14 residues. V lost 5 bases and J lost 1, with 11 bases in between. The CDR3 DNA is TGTGCCAGCAGCCCCGGCGCGGGTAACTATGGCTACACCTTC. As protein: CASSPGAGNYGYTF. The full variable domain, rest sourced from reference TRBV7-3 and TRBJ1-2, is GAGVSQTPSNKVTEKGKYVELRCDPISGHTALYWYRQSLGQGPEFLIYFQGTGAADDSGLPNDRFFAVRPEGSVSTLKIQRTERGDSAVYLCASSPGAGNYGYTFGSGTRLTVV.

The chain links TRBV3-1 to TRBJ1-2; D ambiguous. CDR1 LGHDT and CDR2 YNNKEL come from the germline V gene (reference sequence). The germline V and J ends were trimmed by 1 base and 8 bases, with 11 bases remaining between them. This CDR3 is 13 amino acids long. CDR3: CASSQVQLGGYTF. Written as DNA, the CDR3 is TGTGCCAGCAGCCAAGTTCAATTGGGAGGCTACACCTTC.

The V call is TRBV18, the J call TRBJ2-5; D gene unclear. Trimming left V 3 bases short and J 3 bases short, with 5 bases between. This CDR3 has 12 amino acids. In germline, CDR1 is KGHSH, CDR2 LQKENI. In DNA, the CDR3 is TGTGCCAGCTCACCCCGGAAAGAGACCCAGTACTTC. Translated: CASSPRKETQYF.

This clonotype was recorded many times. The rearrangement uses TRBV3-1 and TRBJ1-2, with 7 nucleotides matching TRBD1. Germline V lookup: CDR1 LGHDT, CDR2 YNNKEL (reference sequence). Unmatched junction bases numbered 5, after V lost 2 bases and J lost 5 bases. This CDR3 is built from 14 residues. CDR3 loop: CASSQLSGGYGYTF. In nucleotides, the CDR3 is TGTGCCAGCAGCCAACTGTCAGGGGGGTATGGCTACACCTTC.

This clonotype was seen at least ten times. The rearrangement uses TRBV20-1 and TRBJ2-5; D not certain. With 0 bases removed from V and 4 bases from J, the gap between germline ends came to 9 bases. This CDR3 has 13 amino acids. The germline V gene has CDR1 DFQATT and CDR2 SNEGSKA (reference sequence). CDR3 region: CSARDPGPETQYF. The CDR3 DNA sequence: TGCAGTGCTAGAGATCCGGGCCCAGAGACCCAGTACTTC.

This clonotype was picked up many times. CDR3 protein: CASRGQGFEAFF. The CDR3, as DNA: TGTGCCAGCAGGGGACAGGGGTTTGAAGCTTTCTTT. J is TRBJ1-1 and V is TRBV6-5, with 10 bases matching TRBD1. Per germline, CDR1 MNHEY and CDR2 SVGAGI. V shed 6 bases and J 7 bases; nucleotides not matched to a gene: 2. The CDR3 spans 12 residues.

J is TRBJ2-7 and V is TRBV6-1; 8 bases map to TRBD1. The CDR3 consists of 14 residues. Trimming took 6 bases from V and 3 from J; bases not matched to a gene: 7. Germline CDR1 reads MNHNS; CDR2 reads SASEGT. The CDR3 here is CASRNPGQVYEQYF. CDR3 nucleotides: TGTGCCAGCAGAAACCCGGGACAGGTCTACGAGCAGTACTTC.

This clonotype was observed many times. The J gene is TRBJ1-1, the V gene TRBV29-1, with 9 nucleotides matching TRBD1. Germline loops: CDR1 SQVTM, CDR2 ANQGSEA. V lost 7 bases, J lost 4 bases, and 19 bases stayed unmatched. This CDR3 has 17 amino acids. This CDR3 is CSAGTGMAFTRGTEAFF. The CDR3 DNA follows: TGCAGCGCTGGGACAGGGATGGCTTTTACACGAGGCACTGAAGCTTTCTTT.

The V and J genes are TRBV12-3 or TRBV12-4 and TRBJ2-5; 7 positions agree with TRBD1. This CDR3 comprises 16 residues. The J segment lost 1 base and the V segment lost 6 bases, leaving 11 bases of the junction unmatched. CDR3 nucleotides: TGTGCCAGCAGCTACAGGGGCCTCCGTTTCCAAGAGACCCAGTACTTC. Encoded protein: CASSYRGLRFQETQYF.